The rows below give T cell receptor beta chains drawn from one sample of a study of glioma-infiltrating T cells after dendritic cell vaccination. Profiled with immunoSEQ multiplex PCR; TCRdb holds only in-frame clones, not every one. The data contain approximately 84,000 clones, 65% to 90% of them singletons. The sample in question was blood, obtained before dendritic cell vaccination. Receptor source: a human donor with glioblastoma. Each CDR3 is given with its conserved first and last residue. D genes are given only for firm matches. The size entry is marked missing in some rows and otherwise reads once, few, many or a size class.

TRBD1	.	TRBV7-2	TRBJ1-5	CASSLRGQGTGEPQHF	TGTGCCAGCAGCTTAAGGGGACAGGGGACAGGGGAGCCCCAGCATTTT
.	.	TRBV27	TRBJ1-2	CASGPRAGVQYGYTF	TGTGCCAGCGGTCCCAGGGCGGGGGTCCAATATGGCTACACCTTC
TRBD2	.	TRBV18	TRBJ2-7	CASSPQGLAGGSSYEQYF	TGTGCCAGCTCACCACAAGGACTAGCGGGGGGGAGCTCCTACGAGCAGTACTTC
.	.	TRBV5-1	TRBJ2-7	CASSFGTDRLGQYF	TGCGCCAGCAGCTTCGGGACTGACCGCCTAGGACAGTACTTC
.	.	TRBV5-1	TRBJ1-2	CASSSYLSNGYTF	TGCGCCAGCAGCTCATACCTATCGAATGGCTACACCTTC
TRBD1	.	TRBV11-2	TRBJ1-1	CASRRTGNTEAFF	TGTGCCAGCAGAAGGACAGGGAACACTGAAGCTTTCTTT
.	.	TRBV7-9	TRBJ2-3	CASSLASTDTQYF	TGTGCCAGCAGCTTAGCCTCGACAGATACGCAGTATTTT
.	.	TRBV7-9	TRBJ1-3	CASSLAGRMNSGNTIYF	TGTGCCAGCAGCTTAGCCGGCAGGATGAACTCTGGAAACACCATATATTTT
TRBD1	.	TRBV2	TRBJ2-7	CASGGTGREQYF	TGTGCCAGCGGGGGGACAGGTCGGGAGCAGTACTTC
.	.	TRBV7-6	TRBJ2-5	CASSPRQVQETQYF	TGTGCCAGCAGCCCCCGACAGGTGCAAGAGACCCAGTACTTC
.	.	TRBV7-9	TRBJ2-3	CASSSNQDTQYF	TGTGCCAGCAGCTCAAACCAGGATACGCAGTATTTT
TRBD2	.	TRBV27	TRBJ2-7	CASSFGGGGTYEQYF	TGTGCCAGCAGTTTCGGGGGGGGCGGGACTTACGAGCAGTACTTC
TRBD1	medium-sized	TRBV28	TRBJ1-4	CASSFPLRTGGSNEKLFF	TGTGCCAGCAGTTTCCCCCTCCGGACAGGGGGGTCTAATGAAAAACTGTTTTTT
.	.	TRBV20-1	TRBJ2-1	CSGSGGNEQFF	TGCAGTGGGTCAGGTGGCAATGAGCAGTTCTTC
.	.	TRBV28	TRBJ2-3	CASSLEGDSYTDTQYF	TGTGCCAGCAGTTTAGAAGGAGACTCTTACACAGATACGCAGTATTTT
.	few	TRBV5-1	TRBJ2-7	CASRLSVADTYEQYF	TGCGCCAGCCGTCTCTCCGTGGCGGATACGTACGAGCAGTACTTC
.	.	TRBV9	TRBJ1-3	CASSVEGIGSGNTIYF	TGTGCCAGCAGCGTAGAGGGGATCGGCTCTGGAAACACCATATATTTT
TRBD1	.	TRBV18	TRBJ1-4	CASSRGTGEEKLFF	TGTGCCAGCTCACGAGGGACAGGGGAAGAAAAACTGTTTTTT
.	.	TRBV30	TRBJ2-2	CAWSIARNTGELFF	TGTGCCTGGAGTATTGCTAGGAACACCGGGGAGCTGTTTTTT